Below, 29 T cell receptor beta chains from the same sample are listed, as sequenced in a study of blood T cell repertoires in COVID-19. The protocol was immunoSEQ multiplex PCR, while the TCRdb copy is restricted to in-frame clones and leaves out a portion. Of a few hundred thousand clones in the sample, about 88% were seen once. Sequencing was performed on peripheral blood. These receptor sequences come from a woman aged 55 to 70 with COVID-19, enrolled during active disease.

The CDR3 loop reads CASSQWATGYSEAFF. The CDR3 nucleotides read TGTGCCAGCAGCCAATGGGCGACAGGCTACTCTGAAGCTTTCTTT. The chain couples TRBV11-2 to TRBJ1-1, with a weak D call TRBD1 (6 bases). CDR3 length: 15 amino acids. CDR1 and CDR2 (germline): SGHAT, FQNNGV. Between the trimmed V and J ends, which lost 5 bases and 6 bases, there was a span of 19 bases.

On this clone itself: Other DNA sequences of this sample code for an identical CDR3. CDR3: CASSSRGLGTEAFF. CDR3 coding DNA: TGTGCCAGCAGTTCGCGGGGTTTGGGCACTGAAGCTTTCTTT. The rearrangement uses TRBV6-5 and TRBJ1-1; D unresolved. CDR1 and CDR2 (germline): MNHEY, SVGAGI. V dropped 4 bases and J dropped 4 bases, with 13 bases sitting between them. The CDR3 is 14 amino acids.

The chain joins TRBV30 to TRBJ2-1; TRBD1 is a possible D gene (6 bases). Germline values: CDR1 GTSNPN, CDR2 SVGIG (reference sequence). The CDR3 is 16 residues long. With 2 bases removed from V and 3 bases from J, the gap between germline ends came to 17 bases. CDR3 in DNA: TGTGCCTGGAGTACCCATTTGAGGGGGTACTACAATGAGCAGTTCTTC. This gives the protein CAWSTHLRGYYNEQFF.

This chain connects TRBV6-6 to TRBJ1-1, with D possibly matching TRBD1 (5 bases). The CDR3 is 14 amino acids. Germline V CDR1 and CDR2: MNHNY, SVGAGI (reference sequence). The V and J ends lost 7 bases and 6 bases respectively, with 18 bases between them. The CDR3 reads CASTKGKGRAEAFF. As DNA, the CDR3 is TGTGCCAGCACCAAGGGAAAGGGCAGGGCTGAAGCTTTCTTT.

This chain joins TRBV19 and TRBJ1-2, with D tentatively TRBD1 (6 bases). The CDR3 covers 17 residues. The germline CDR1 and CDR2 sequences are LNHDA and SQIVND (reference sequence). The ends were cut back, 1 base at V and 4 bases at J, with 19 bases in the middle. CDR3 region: CASSIVSGRGRGYGYTF. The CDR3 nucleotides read TGTGCCAGTAGTATAGTATCAGGTCGTGGCAGGGGCTATGGCTACACCTTC. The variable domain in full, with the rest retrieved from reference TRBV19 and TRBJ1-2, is DGGITQSPKYLFRKEGQNVTLSCEQNLNHDAMYWYRQDPGQGLRLIYYSQIVNDFQKGDIAEGYSVSREKKESFPLTVTSAQKNPTAFYLCASSIVSGRGRGYGYTFGSGTRLTVV.

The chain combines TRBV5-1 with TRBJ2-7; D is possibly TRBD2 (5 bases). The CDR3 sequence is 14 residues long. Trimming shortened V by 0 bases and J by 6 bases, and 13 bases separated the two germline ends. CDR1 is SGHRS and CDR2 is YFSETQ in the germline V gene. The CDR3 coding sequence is TGCGCCAGCAGCTTGGAACTGGGAGTCGGCGAGCAGTACTTC. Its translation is CASSLELGVGEQYF. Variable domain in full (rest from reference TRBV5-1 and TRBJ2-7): KAGVTQTPRYLIKTRGQQVTLSCSPISGHRSVSWYQQTPGQGLQFLFEYFSETQRNKGNFPGRFSGRQFSNSRSEMNVSTLELGDSALYLCASSLELGVGEQYFGPGTRLTVT.

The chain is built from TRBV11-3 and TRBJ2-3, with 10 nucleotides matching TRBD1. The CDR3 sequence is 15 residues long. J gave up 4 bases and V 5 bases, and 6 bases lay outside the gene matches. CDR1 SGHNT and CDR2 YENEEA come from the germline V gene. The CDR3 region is CASSPDRGRADTQYF. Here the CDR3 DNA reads TGTGCCAGCAGCCCAGACAGGGGGCGGGCAGATACGCAGTATTTT. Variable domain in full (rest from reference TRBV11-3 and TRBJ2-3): EAGVVQSPRYKIIEKKQPVAFWCNPISGHNTLYWYLQNLGQGPELLIRYENEEAVDDSQLPKDRFSAERLKGVDSTLKIQPAELGDSAVYLCASSPDRGRADTQYFGPGTRLTVL.

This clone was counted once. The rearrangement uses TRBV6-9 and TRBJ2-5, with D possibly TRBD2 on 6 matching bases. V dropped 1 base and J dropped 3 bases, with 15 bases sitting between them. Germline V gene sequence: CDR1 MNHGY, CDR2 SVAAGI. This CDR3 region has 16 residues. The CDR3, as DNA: TGTGCCAGCAGTTATTACGCGGGGCTCCACGAAGAGACCCAGTACTTC. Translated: CASSYYAGLHEETQYF.

The CDR3 sequence is CATRRTSLANYGYTF. CDR3 coding DNA: TGTGCCACCAGGCGGACAAGCTTAGCTAACTATGGCTACACCTTC. This chain uses TRBV2 with TRBJ1-2; D may be TRBD1 (5 bases). CDR3 length equals 15 residues. Germline V lookup: CDR1 SNHLY, CDR2 FYNNEI. The V end was cut by 10 bases, the J end by 0 bases, with 18 bases between.

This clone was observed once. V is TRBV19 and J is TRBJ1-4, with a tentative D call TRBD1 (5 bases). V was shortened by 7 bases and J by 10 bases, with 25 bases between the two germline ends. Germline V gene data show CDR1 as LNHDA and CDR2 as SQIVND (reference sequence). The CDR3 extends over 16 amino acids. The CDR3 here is CASTQGPGGNRGKLFF. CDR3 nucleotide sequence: TGTGCCAGTACCCAAGGCCCCGGCGGGAATAGGGGAAAACTGTTTTTT.

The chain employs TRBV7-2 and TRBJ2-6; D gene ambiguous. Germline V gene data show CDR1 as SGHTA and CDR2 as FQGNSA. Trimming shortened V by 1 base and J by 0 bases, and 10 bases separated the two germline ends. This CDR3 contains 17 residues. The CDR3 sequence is CASSLGSGYSGANVLTF. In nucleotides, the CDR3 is TGTGCCAGCAGCTTAGGATCAGGTTACTCTGGGGCCAACGTCCTGACTTTC.

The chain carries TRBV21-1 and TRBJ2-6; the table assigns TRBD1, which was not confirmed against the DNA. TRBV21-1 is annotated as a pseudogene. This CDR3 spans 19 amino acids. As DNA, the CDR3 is TGTGCCAGCAGCGTCTGCTACAGGGGCCTGAGCTCTGGGGCCAACGTCCTGACTTTC. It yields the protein CASSVCYRGLSSGANVLTF.

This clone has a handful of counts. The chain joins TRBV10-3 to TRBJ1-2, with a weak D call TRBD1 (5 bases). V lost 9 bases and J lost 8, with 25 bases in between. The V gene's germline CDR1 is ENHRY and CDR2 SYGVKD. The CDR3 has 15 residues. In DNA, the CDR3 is TGTGCCATGAGTAACACACTTAAATTGGGGGGAGGCTACACCTTC. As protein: CAMSNTLKLGGGYTF.

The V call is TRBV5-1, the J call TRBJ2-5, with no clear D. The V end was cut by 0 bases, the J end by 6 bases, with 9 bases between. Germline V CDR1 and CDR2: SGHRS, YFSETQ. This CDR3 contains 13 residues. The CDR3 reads CASSLAPDKTQYF. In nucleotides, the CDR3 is TGCGCCAGCAGCTTGGCCCCAGATAAGACCCAGTACTTC.

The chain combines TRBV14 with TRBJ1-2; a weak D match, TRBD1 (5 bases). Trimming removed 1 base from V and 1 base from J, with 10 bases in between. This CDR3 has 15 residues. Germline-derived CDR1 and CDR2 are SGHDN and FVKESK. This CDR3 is CASSQVGGSNYGYTF. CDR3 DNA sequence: TGTGCCAGCAGCCAAGTCGGGGGAAGTAACTATGGCTACACCTTC. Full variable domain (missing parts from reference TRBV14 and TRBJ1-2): EAGVTQFPSHSVIEKGQTVTLRCDPISGHDNLYWYRRVMGKEIKFLLHFVKESKQDESGMPNNRFLAERTGGTYSTLKVQPAELEDSGVYFCASSQVGGSNYGYTFGSGTRLTVV.

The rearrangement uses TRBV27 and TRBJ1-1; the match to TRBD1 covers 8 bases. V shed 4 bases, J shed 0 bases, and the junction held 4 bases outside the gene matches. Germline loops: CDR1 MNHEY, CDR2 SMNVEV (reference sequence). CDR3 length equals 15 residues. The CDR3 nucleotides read TGTGCCAGCAGTTACCGACAGGGGATGAACACTGAAGCTTTCTTT. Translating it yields CASSYRQGMNTEAFF.

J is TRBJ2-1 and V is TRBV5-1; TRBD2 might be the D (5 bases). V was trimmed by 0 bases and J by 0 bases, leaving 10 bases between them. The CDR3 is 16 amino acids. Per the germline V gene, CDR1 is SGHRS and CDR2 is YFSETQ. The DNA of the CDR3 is TGCGCCAGCAGCTTGGCCGGGATGAGCTCCTACAATGAGCAGTTCTTC. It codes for CASSLAGMSSYNEQFF.

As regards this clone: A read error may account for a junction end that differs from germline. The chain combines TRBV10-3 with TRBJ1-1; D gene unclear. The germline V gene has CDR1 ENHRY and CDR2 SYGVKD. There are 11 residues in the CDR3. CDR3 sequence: CAISVPSGVVF. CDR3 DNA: TGTGCCATCAGTGTCCCGAGCGGGGTGGTCTTT.

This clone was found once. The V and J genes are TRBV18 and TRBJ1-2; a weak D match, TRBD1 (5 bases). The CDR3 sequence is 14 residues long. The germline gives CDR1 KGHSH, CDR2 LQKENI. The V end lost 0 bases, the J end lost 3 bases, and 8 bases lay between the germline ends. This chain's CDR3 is CASSPPGGDYGYTF. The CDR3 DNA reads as TGTGCCAGCTCACCACCGGGGGGGGACTATGGCTACACCTTC.

CDR3 in DNA: TGTGCCAGCAGCCGCGCTACTATCGCGGGCGAGCAGTACTTC. The encoded protein is CASSRATIAGEQYF. This chain connects TRBV6-5 to TRBJ2-7, with D possibly TRBD2 on 5 matching bases. Trimming took off 6 bases at V and 6 bases at J, with 18 bases between the two ends. The CDR3 consists of 14 residues. CDR1 and CDR2 from the germline V gene are MNHEY and SVGAGI.

The chain's CDR3 is CASSPTITGELFF. For the CDR3, the DNA is TGTGCCAGCAGCCCAACAATTACCGGGGAGCTGTTTTTT. The gene calls are TRBV7-9 and TRBJ2-2; no definite D call. Per the germline V gene, CDR1 is SEHNR and CDR2 is FQNEAQ (reference sequence). Deletions cut 5 bases from V and 5 bases from J, with 9 bases between. The CDR3 runs to 13 residues. Variable domain in full (rest from reference TRBV7-9 and TRBJ2-2): DTGVSQNPRHKITKRGQNVTFRCDPISEHNRLYWYRQTLGQGPEFLTYFQNEAQLEKSRLLSDRFSAERPKGSFSTLEIQRTEQGDSAMYLCASSPTITGELFFGEGSRLTVL.

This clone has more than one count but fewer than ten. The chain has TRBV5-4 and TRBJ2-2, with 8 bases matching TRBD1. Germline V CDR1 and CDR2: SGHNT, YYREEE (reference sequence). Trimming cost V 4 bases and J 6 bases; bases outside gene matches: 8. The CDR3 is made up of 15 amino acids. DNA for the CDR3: TGTGCCAGCAGCCCGGGACAGGCGAGGGCCGGGGAGCTGTTTTTT. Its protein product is CASSPGQARAGELFF.

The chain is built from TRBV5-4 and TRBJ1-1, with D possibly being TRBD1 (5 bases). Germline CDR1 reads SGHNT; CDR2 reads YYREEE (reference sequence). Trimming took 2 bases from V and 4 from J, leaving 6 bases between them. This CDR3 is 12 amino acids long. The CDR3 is CASSFDSTEAFF. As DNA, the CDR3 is TGTGCCAGCAGCTTCGACAGCACTGAAGCTTTCTTT. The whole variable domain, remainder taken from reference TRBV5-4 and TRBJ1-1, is ETGVTQSPTHLIKTRGQQVTLRCSSQSGHNTVSWYQQALGQGPQFIFQYYREEENGRGNFPPRFSGLQFPNYSSELNVNALELDDSALYLCASSFDSTEAFFGQGTRLTVV.

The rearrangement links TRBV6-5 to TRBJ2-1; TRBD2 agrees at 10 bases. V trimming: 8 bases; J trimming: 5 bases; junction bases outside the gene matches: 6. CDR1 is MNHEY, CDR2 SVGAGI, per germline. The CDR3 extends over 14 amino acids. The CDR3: CASSGLAEHNEQFF. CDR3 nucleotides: TGTGCCAGCTCTGGACTAGCGGAACACAATGAGCAGTTCTTC.

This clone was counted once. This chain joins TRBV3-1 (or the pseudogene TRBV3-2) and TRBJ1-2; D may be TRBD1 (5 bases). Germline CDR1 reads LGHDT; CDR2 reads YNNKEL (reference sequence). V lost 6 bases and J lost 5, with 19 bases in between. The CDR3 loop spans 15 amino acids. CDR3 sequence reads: CASRPAQGTAYGYTF. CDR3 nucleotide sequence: TGTGCCAGCAGGCCAGCGCAGGGAACAGCGTATGGCTACACCTTC.

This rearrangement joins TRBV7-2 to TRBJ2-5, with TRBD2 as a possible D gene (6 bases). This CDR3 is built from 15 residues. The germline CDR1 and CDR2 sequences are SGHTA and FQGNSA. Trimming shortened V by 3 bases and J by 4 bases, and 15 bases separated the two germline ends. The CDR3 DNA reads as TGTGCCAGCAGCTTGCTCCTGGGGGGTGGAGAGACCCAGTACTTC. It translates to CASSLLLGGGETQYF.

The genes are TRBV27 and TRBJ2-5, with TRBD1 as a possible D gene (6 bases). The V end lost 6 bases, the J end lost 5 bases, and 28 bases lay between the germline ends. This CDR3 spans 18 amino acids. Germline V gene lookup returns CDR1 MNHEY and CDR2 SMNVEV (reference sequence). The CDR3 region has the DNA TGTGCCAGCAGCCCACAGGTAGCCTGGGACACCGAACGTGAGACCCAGTACTTC. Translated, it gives CASSPQVAWDTERETQYF.

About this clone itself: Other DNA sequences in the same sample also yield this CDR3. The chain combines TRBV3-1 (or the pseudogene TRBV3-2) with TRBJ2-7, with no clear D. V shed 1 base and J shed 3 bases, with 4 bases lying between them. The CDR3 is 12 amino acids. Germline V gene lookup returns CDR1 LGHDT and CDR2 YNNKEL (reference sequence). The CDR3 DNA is TGTGCCAGCAGCCAAGCAGGCTACGAGCAGTACTTC. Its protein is CASSQAGYEQYF.

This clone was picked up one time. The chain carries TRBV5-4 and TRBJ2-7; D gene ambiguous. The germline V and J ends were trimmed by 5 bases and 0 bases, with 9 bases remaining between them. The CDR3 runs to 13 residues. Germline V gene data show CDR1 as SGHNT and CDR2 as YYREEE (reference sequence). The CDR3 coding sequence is TGTGCCAGCAGTTCGAGTCTCTCCTACGAGCAGTACTTC. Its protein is CASSSSLSYEQYF.